This record looks at one T cell receptor (beta chain) sequence and its context. Its specificity is unknown. The data derive from a study of beta chain features in type 1 diabetes. The ends were cut back, 0 bases at V and 0 bases at J, with 8 bases in the middle. CDR3 length: 16 amino acids. Per the germline V gene, CDR1 is SGHDN and CDR2 is FVKESK. The study reverse transcribed the entire isolated RNA, so it sequenced expressed TCRB transcripts. Profiled with immunoSEQ multiplex PCR; TCRdb holds only in-frame clones, not every one. The table records 630,000 or so clones, over 12% of them present only once. Study observations and caveats: In all four CD4+ subsets, TCRB CDR3 length was significantly, moderately reduced in type 1 diabetes.

Sequencing input: naive CD4+ T cells from blood. The chain combines TRBV14 with TRBJ1-4, with no clear D. The receptor was derived from a young man with type 1 diabetes. The chain's CDR3 is CASSQDMGSTNEKLFF. The CDR3 DNA is TGTGCCAGCAGCCAAGATATGGGGTCAACTAATGAAAAACTGTTTTTT. Full variable domain (missing parts from reference TRBV14 and TRBJ1-4): EAGVTQFPSHSVIEKGQTVTLRCDPISGHDNLYWYRRVMGKEIKFLLHFVKESKQDESGMPNNRFLAERTGGTYSTLKVQPAELEDSGVYFCASSQDMGSTNEKLFFGSGTQLSVL.